The 32 T cell receptor beta chains in this list originate from one sample, sequenced in a study of T cell responses to AZD1222 COVID-19 vaccine. The repertoire was sequenced with immunoSEQ multiplex PCR; TCRdb's copy has only in-frame clones and lacks some. In the table there are 18,000 or so clones, nearly 90% of which are singletons. Specimen: peripheral blood, collected 28 days after the second AZD1222 dose. The source is an adult who received the AZD1222 COVID-19 vaccine.

The J gene is TRBJ1-2, the V gene TRBV14; no reliable D call. Germline V gives CDR1 SGHDN, CDR2 FVKESK. The V end lost 4 bases, the J end lost 3 bases, and 6 bases lay between the germline ends. The CDR3 is made up of 12 amino acids. CDR3 sequence reads: CASSPSYYGYTF. CDR3 nucleotides: TGTGCCAGCAGCCCTTCTTACTATGGCTACACCTTC.

This CDR3 is CASSRDRDRLYV. In nucleotides, the CDR3 is TGTGCCAGCAGTCGCGACCGGGACAGGCTGTACGTC. V is TRBV2 and J is TRBJ2-7, with TRBD1 matching 8 bases. This CDR3 is built from 12 residues. The V segment lost 5 bases and the J segment 12 bases; nucleotides outside the gene matches: 9. Germline loops: CDR1 SNHLY, CDR2 FYNNEI.

This chain uses TRBV9 with TRBJ2-2; perhaps TRBD2 as D (6 bases). CDR1 is SGDLS and CDR2 is YYNGEE in the germline V gene. V was shortened by 3 bases and J by 5 bases, with 8 bases between the two germline ends. The CDR3 spans 13 residues. CDR3 in DNA: TGTGCCAGCAGCGGGGAGGTTACCGGGGAGCTGTTTTTT. Its translation is CASSGEVTGELFF.

The rearrangement uses TRBV19 and TRBJ1-1; unclear D gene. This CDR3 spans 15 amino acids. V dropped 2 bases and J dropped 1 base, with 11 bases sitting between them. The germline V gene encodes CDR1 LNHDA and CDR2 SQIVND (reference sequence). The CDR3 protein is CASSISGLRNTEAFF. The CDR3 DNA reads as TGTGCCAGTAGTATATCTGGACTCAGGAACACTGAAGCTTTCTTT. Looking up the rest from reference TRBV19 and TRBJ1-1 gives the full variable domain: DGGITQSPKYLFRKEGQNVTLSCEQNLNHDAMYWYRQDPGQGLRLIYYSQIVNDFQKGDIAEGYSVSREKKESFPLTVTSAQKNPTAFYLCASSISGLRNTEAFFGQGTRLTVV.

The chain recombines TRBV10-1 with TRBJ2-1; 13 bases align to TRBD2. Germline V gene sequence: CDR1 WNHNN, CDR2 SYGVQD (reference sequence). V was clipped by 6 bases and J by 4 bases; unmatched bases: 3. This CDR3 has 15 residues. Written as DNA, the CDR3 is TGCGCCAGCAGACCGACTAGCGGGGGGTACAATGAGCAGTTCTTC. Its translation is CASRPTSGGYNEQFF.

The J gene is TRBJ2-4, the V gene TRBV29-1, with D perhaps TRBD1 (7 bases). CDR1 and CDR2 (germline): SQVTM, ANQGSEA. The CDR3 spans 13 residues. Trimming took 6 bases from V and 3 from J, leaving 12 bases between them. CDR3 sequence reads: CSVGGDSKNIQYF. Written as DNA, the CDR3 is TGCAGCGTGGGCGGGGACAGCAAAAACATTCAGTACTTC.

J is TRBJ2-2 and V is TRBV18; TRBD2 matches at 12 bases. Germline values: CDR1 KGHSH, CDR2 LQKENI. J lost 8 bases, V lost 3 bases, and 7 bases had no gene match. The CDR3 is 16 residues long. The DNA of the CDR3 is TGTGCCAGCTCACCGGGACTAGCGGGCCCACAGGGGGAGCTGTTTTTT. Residues: CASSPGLAGPQGELFF.

V is TRBV29-1 and J is TRBJ1-3; D is unresolved. The CDR3 covers 11 residues. CDR1 is SQVTM, CDR2 ANQGSEA, per germline. The V and J ends lost 6 bases and 4 bases respectively, with 7 bases between them. The CDR3 spells CSVPRGNTIYF. In nucleotides, the CDR3 is TGCAGCGTGCCCCGGGGAAACACCATATATTTT.

The rearrangement joins TRBV2 to TRBJ1-6; the D gene is possibly TRBD1 (5 bases). Germline CDR1 and CDR2: SNHLY and FYNNEI. The CDR3 is 15 residues long. V shed 1 base and J shed 7 bases, with 11 bases lying between them. DNA for the CDR3: TGTGCCAGCAGTGAAGTGGGACTTCGGAATTCACCCCTCCACTTT. Translation: CASSEVGLRNSPLHF.

The V gene is TRBV9, the J gene TRBJ2-3; D gene uncertain. The CDR3 extends over 15 amino acids. V lost 4 bases to trimming and J lost 1 base, with 13 bases between them. The V gene's germline CDR1 is SGDLS and CDR2 YYNGEE. CDR3 bases: TGTGCCAGCAGCCCTCAGTCCAGAGGCACAGATACGCAGTATTTT. This sequence encodes CASSPQSRGTDTQYF.

The chain joins TRBV5-1 to TRBJ2-3; D is unclear. The CDR3 spans 13 residues. Germline lookup yields CDR1 SGHRS and CDR2 YFSETQ. The V end lost 0 bases, the J end lost 6 bases, and 8 bases lay between the germline ends. The CDR3 loop reads CASSLEGLDTQYF. The CDR3 DNA sequence: TGCGCCAGCAGCTTGGAAGGTCTCGATACGCAGTATTTT.

The CDR3 bases are TGTGCCAGCAGTATGGAGCCTGGAAACACCATATATTTT. Protein: CASSMEPGNTIYF. This chain joins TRBV27 and TRBJ1-3, with D uncertain. The germline V and J ends were trimmed by 5 bases and 2 bases, with 7 bases remaining between them. CDR1 is MNHEY, CDR2 SMNVEV, per germline (reference sequence). The CDR3 totals 13 residues.

This clone was counted once. This sequence joins TRBV28 and TRBJ1-4; D is perhaps TRBD1 (5 bases). CDR1 is MDHEN, CDR2 SYDVKM, per germline. This CDR3 is 16 amino acids long. The V end was cut by 5 bases, the J end by 7 bases, with 20 bases between. CDR3 nucleotide sequence: TGTGCCAGCAGTCCCCCTCCGGGACGGTTCGGTGAAAAACTGTTTTTT. Encoded protein: CASSPPPGRFGEKLFF.

V is TRBV19 and J is TRBJ1-1; D possibly corresponds to TRBD1 (6 bases). Looked up from germline, CDR1 is LNHDA and CDR2 is SQIVND (reference sequence). V lost 0 bases, J lost 4 bases, and 12 bases lay in between. The CDR3 length is 15 residues. CDR3 amino acids: CASSIDPGATTEAFF. As DNA, the CDR3 is TGTGCCAGTAGTATAGATCCGGGGGCGACCACTGAAGCTTTCTTT.

The J gene is TRBJ1-2, the V gene TRBV30, with D possibly matching TRBD1 (5 bases). The V gene's germline CDR1 is GTSNPN and CDR2 SVGIG (reference sequence). This CDR3 is 14 amino acids long. V lost 1 base and J lost 0, with 9 bases in between. This CDR3 reads CAWSETGPNYGYTF. In nucleotides, the CDR3 is TGTGCCTGGAGTGAAACAGGCCCTAACTATGGCTACACCTTC.

As regards this clone: One junction end disagrees with the germline gene, perhaps due to a read error. V and J are TRBV5-1 and TRBJ2-1; 7 bases agree with TRBD1. Germline V CDR1 and CDR2: SGHRS, YFSETQ. The CDR3 length is 14 residues. Here the CDR3 reads CASSLGQSYNEQFF. The CDR3 DNA sequence: TGCGCCAGCAGTTTGGGACAGTCCTACAATGAGCAGTTCTTC.

The table lists this clone with a count of one. J is TRBJ1-5 and V is TRBV10-3; TRBD1 agrees at 7 bases. V was clipped by 4 bases and J by 4 bases; unmatched bases: 7. The CDR3 spans 15 residues. Germline CDR1 and CDR2: ENHRY and SYGVKD. CDR3 region: CAISAGTEVNQPQHF. The CDR3 region has the DNA TGTGCCATCAGTGCCGGGACAGAAGTTAATCAGCCCCAGCATTTT.

The rearrangement uses TRBV5-5 and TRBJ2-2; TRBD2 matches 9 bases. The V gene's germline CDR1 is SGHKS and CDR2 YYEKEE (reference sequence). V dropped 2 bases and J dropped 7; count of bases not matched to a gene: 9. This CDR3 has 16 residues. CDR3 loop: CASSFLGSGRDGELFF. The CDR3 bases are TGTGCCAGCAGCTTCCTGGGTAGCGGGAGAGACGGGGAGCTGTTTTTT.

The chain uses TRBV3-1 (or the pseudogene TRBV3-2) and TRBJ2-3; 14 bases agree with TRBD2. Trimming took 4 bases from V and 10 from J; bases not matched to a gene: 10. The germline gives CDR1 LGHDT, CDR2 YNNKEL (reference sequence). This CDR3 region has 16 residues. CDR3 region: CASSLDTGTSGSAQYF. Here the CDR3 DNA reads TGTGCCAGCAGCCTCGATACCGGGACTAGCGGGAGCGCGCAGTATTTT.

This clone was detected once. The chain recombines TRBV25-1 with TRBJ2-3, with D uncertain. Trimming stripped 4 bases from V and 6 bases from J, with 8 bases between. Germline loops: CDR1 MGHDK, CDR2 SYGVNS. CDR3 length: 12 amino acids. The CDR3 DNA sequence: TGTGCCAGCAGTGGCCTAGTGGATACGCAGTATTTT. It translates to CASSGLVDTQYF.

V is TRBV9 and J is TRBJ1-6, with a weak D call TRBD1 (5 bases). The CDR3 length is 15 residues. The V end lost 4 bases, the J end lost 4 bases, and 12 bases lay between the germline ends. Germline V gene data show CDR1 as SGDLS and CDR2 as YYNGEE. In DNA, the CDR3 is TGTGCCAGCAGCCCTGACAGTGGGTATAATTCACCCCTCCACTTT. Translation gives CASSPDSGYNSPLHF.

This chain links TRBV29-1 with TRBJ1-5; D gene uncertain. Trimming left V 4 bases short and J 2 bases short, with 6 bases between. The germline gives CDR1 SQVTM, CDR2 ANQGSEA. This CDR3 is built from 12 residues. CDR3 protein: CSVGGGNQPQHF. CDR3 nucleotide sequence: TGCAGCGTTGGTGGGGGCAATCAGCCCCAGCATTTT.

The chain recombines TRBV30 with TRBJ2-7; no clear D gene. The CDR3 contains 12 residues. Germline assignment: CDR1 GTSNPN and CDR2 SVGIG (reference sequence). Trimming stripped 0 bases from V and 6 bases from J, with 9 bases between. The CDR3 is CAWSVNTGEQYF. The CDR3, as DNA: TGTGCCTGGAGTGTTAATACTGGCGAGCAGTACTTC.

V gene TRBV28 combines with J gene TRBJ2-5; D gene ambiguous. Germline V gene lookup returns CDR1 MDHEN and CDR2 SYDVKM. The germline V and J ends were trimmed by 1 base and 1 base, with 4 bases remaining between them. This CDR3 contains 13 residues. The CDR3 coding sequence is TGTGCCAGCAGTTTATACATCCAAGAGACCCAGTACTTC. This gives the protein CASSLYIQETQYF.

This rearrangement joins TRBV5-1 to TRBJ1-2; D is unclear. The germline CDR1 and CDR2 sequences are SGHRS and YFSETQ. V gave up 4 bases and J gave up 7 bases, with 17 bases separating them. This CDR3 is 14 amino acids long. The CDR3 spells CASSTPEIGTGYTF. The CDR3 nucleotides read TGCGCCAGCAGCACCCCGGAAATAGGCACTGGCTACACCTTC.

The genes are TRBV18 and TRBJ2-3, with D unclear. V lost 0 bases, J lost 3 bases, and 7 bases lay in between. The CDR3 covers 14 residues. Germline V CDR1 and CDR2: KGHSH, LQKENI. The chain's CDR3 is CASSPPARTDTQYF. CDR3 coding DNA: TGTGCCAGCTCACCACCGGCGCGGACAGATACGCAGTATTTT.

This chain links TRBV19 with TRBJ1-2; no clear D gene. The germline gives CDR1 LNHDA, CDR2 SQIVND (reference sequence). Deletions cut 5 bases from V and 6 bases from J, with 22 bases between. There are 16 residues in the CDR3. CDR3 sequence (DNA): TGTGCCAGTAGTGGTCCGAATCGACACTCGAAACATGGCTACACCTTC. This gives the protein CASSGPNRHSKHGYTF.

The rearrangement links TRBV29-1 to TRBJ2-1, with TRBD2 matching over 15 bases. CDR3 length equals 18 residues. Per germline, CDR1 SQVTM and CDR2 ANQGSEA. With V trimmed by 5 bases and J by 5 bases, 13 bases remained unmatched. This CDR3 is CSVPPAGLAGGPHNEQFF. The DNA of the CDR3 is TGCAGCGTTCCCCCTGCAGGACTAGCGGGAGGGCCCCACAATGAGCAGTTCTTC.

This chain uses TRBV5-1 with TRBJ1-3; D is unclear. V was trimmed by 4 bases and J by 0 bases, leaving 11 bases between them. CDR1 SGHRS and CDR2 YFSETQ come from the germline V gene. The CDR3 is made up of 15 amino acids. The CDR3: CASSLGPNSGNTIYF. CDR3 DNA sequence: TGCGCCAGCAGCCTCGGACCGAACTCTGGAAACACCATATATTTT. The complete variable domain, with remaining parts taken from reference TRBV5-1 and TRBJ1-3, reads KAGVTQTPRYLIKTRGQQVTLSCSPISGHRSVSWYQQTPGQGLQFLFEYFSETQRNKGNFPGRFSGRQFSNSRSEMNVSTLELGDSALYLCASSLGPNSGNTIYFGEGSWLTVV.

V and J are TRBV7-9 and TRBJ2-7; TRBD2 matches at 13 bases. The V and J ends lost 6 bases and 0 bases, in that order; junction bases with no gene match: 11. The germline gives CDR1 SEHNR, CDR2 FQNEAQ (reference sequence). The CDR3 contains 18 residues. CDR3 nucleotides: TGTGCCAGCAGTTCTCGACTAGCGGGAGGCGGAAGCTCCTACGAGCAGTACTTC. Translated: CASSSRLAGGGSSYEQYF.

The J gene is TRBJ2-2, the V gene TRBV19; D is uncertain. From germline, CDR1 is LNHDA and CDR2 SQIVND (reference sequence). V shed 5 bases and J shed 3 bases, with 10 bases lying between them. This CDR3 region has 14 residues. CDR3 DNA: TGTGCCAGTAGTCCCGGGTGGGACACCGGGGAGCTGTTTTTT. Translated: CASSPGWDTGELFF.

The chain recombines TRBV11-1 with TRBJ1-6; tentatively, D is TRBD1 (5 bases). Trimming removed 5 bases at V and 5 bases at J, with 7 bases between. CDR1 and CDR2 (germline): SGHAT, FQDESV (reference sequence). The CDR3 loop spans 13 amino acids. CDR3 residues: CASSATDNSPLHF. The CDR3 nucleotides read TGTGCCAGCAGCGCGACAGATAATTCACCCCTCCACTTT.